This TCR beta chain was observed in a study of regulatory T cells in long-lasting Graves disease. Study background: Antithyroid drug use was under 3 months in newly diagnosed Graves' patients.

Time point reported: newly diagnosed GD, antithyroid drugs for less than 3 months. Scientists built the TCR library using RNA that was extracted from PBMCs. CDR3 size: 17 residues. CDR1 is SGDLS, CDR2 YYNGEE, per germline. Trimming took off 0 bases at V and 1 base at J, with 16 bases between the two ends. This clonotype was observed a handful of times. Combining iRepertoire HTBI primers with Arm-PCR of CDR3 regions, the authors built TCR beta libraries. In TCRdb, the multiplex PCR reads were re-called with MiXCR into one record per CDR3 protein. The top ten hold roughly 21% of the sample, which has 350,000 to 400,000 distinct CDR3 sequences, 15% to 20% seen once. These records were also assigned to another study, of T cells in Graves' hyperthyroidism and ophthalmopathy. This second study says: Diagnosis of hyperthyroidism was new in patients aged 18 to 65, and its duration was under 2 months.

This TCR was sampled from a woman aged 18-29 years with Graves disease. This specimen consisted of peripheral blood mononuclear cells (PBMCs), obtained at new diagnosis, from a patient treated with antithyroid drugs. The gene calls are TRBV9 and TRBJ1-1; the D gene is possibly TRBD1 (5 bases). CDR3 loop: CASSVDEGSWGNTEAFF. The CDR3 DNA reads as TGTGCCAGCAGCGTAGATGAGGGGTCATGGGGGAACACTGAAGCTTTCTTT. The complete variable domain, with remaining parts taken from reference TRBV9 and TRBJ1-1, reads DSGVTQTPKHLITATGQRVTLRCSPRSGDLSVYWYQQSLDQGLQFLIQYYNGEERAKGNILERFSAQQFPDLHSELNLSSLELGDSALYFCASSVDEGSWGNTEAFFGQGTRLTVV.